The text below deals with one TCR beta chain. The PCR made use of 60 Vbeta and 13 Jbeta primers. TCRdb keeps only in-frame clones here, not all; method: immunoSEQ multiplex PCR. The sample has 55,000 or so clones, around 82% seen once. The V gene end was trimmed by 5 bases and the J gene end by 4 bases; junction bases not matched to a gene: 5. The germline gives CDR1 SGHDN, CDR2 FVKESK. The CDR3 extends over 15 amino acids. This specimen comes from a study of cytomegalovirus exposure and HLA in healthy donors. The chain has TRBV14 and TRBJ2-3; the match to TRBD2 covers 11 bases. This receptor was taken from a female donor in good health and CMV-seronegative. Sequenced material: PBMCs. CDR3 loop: CASSTLAGGADTQYF. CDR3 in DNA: TGTGCCAGCAGCACTCTAGCGGGGGGCGCAGATACGCAGTATTTT.